One T cell receptor (beta chain) is described in this entry. This clonotype was counted many times. Its antigen specificity is not known. Base quality data are lacking; no much larger clone is found one base away. The data originate from a study of T-cell reconstitution after alpha-beta-depleted transplantation in children (dated by TCRdb to 2015 to 2016). Study-wide context: T-cell immune reconstitution after TCRalphabeta/CD19-depleted allogeneic hematopoietic cell transplantation in children was quantitatively tracked in the study by means of TCR repertoire profiling.

The receptor library was made with PCR. Sequenced using an Illumina HiSeq 2500. Molecular barcoding was employed in the preparation of TCR libraries, with unique molecular identifiers being used to normalize TCRbeta repertoire quantification. TCRdb reran the public reads through fastp at Q25 and MiXCR, keeping productive beta chains. For every CDR3 protein sequence, its rows merge into one entry that carries the most common genes and DNA. Recorded for this sample are about 360,000 distinct CDR3 sequences; roughly 13% of them occurred a single time. The top ten constitute over 3.5% of the sample. V ends up 0 bases short and J 4 bases short, with an unmatched junction base count of 7. The germline V gene encodes CDR1 SGHDT and CDR2 YYEEEE. The CDR3 holds 16 amino acids from the cysteine to the phenylalanine. The sequence is cut down to CDR3 DNA, 48 bases in frame from base 1.

This receptor was taken from a human donor who donated a stem cell graft to a child with Fanconi anemia. The sequence links TRBV5-6 to TRBJ2-3; 8 nucleotides in the junction match TRBD1. Sample: PBMCs, taken from the stem cell graft. The CDR3 protein is CASSLERQGHSDTQYF. The DNA reads as follows: TGTGCCAGCAGCTTGGAGCGACAGGGGCATTCAGATACGCAGTATTTT.